This record looks at one T cell receptor (beta chain) sequence and its context. What it binds is unknown. cDNA synthesis used the whole RNA isolate, giving expressed TCRB sequences. The repertoire was sequenced with immunoSEQ multiplex PCR; TCRdb's copy has only in-frame clones and lacks some. Among about 330,000 clones listed, around 10% were seen once. The entry originates in a study of beta chain features in type 1 diabetes. Study-wide results and limits: In the patient group, naive, central memory and Treg TCRB repertoires seemed more alike than in the healthy donor group. For Type 1 diabetes patients, all four CD4+ subsets carried TCRB CDR3s that were moderately but significantly shorter. VDJ junctions in type 1 diabetes patients carried more deletions and fewer insertions.

The CDR3 is 14 residues long. In germline, CDR1 is SNHLY, CDR2 FYNNEI. V gave up 6 bases and J gave up 4 bases, with 14 bases separating them. CD4+ cells of the naive, central memory, regulatory and stem cell-like memory types were sorted via CD45RO/CCR7/CD25/CD127/CD95/CD27. The sample comprised naive CD4+ T cells from blood. This TCR was sampled from a woman in her thirties in good health. This chain connects TRBV2 to TRBJ2-3, with D tentatively TRBD2 (6 bases). The DNA for the CDR3 is TGTGCCAGCAGGATCAGGGACTTGGCAGATACGCAGTATTTT. Amino acid sequence: CASRIRDLADTQYF. Filled out from reference TRBV2 and TRBJ2-3, the complete variable domain reads EPEVTQTPSHQVTQMGQEVILRCVPISNHLYFYWYRQILGQKVEFLVSFYNNEISEKSEIFDDQFSVERPDGSNFTLKIRSTKLEDSAMYFCASRIRDLADTQYFGPGTRLTVL.